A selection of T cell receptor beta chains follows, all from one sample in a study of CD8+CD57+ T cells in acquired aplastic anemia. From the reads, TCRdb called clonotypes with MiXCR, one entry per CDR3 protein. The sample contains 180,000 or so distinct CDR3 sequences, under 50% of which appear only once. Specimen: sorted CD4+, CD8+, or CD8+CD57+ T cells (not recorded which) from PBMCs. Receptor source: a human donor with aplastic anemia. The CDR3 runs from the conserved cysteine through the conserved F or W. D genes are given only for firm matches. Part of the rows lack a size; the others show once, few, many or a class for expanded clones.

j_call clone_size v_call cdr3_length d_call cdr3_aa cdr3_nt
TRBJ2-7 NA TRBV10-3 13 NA CASSDRNTYEQYF TGTGCCAGCAGTGACAGGAACACCTACGAGCAGTACTTC
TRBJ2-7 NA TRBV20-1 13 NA CSARADHDYEQYF TGCAGTGCTAGAGCGGATCACGACTACGAGCAGTACTTC
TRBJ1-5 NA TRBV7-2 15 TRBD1 CASSKDRLANQPQHF TGTGCCAGCAGCAAGGACAGGTTAGCCAATCAGCCCCAGCATTTT
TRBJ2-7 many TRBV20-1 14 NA CSARREGSTYEQYF TGCAGTGCTAGAAGGGAAGGTAGTACCTACGAGCAGTACTTC
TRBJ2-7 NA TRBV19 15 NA CASSGRGAGSYEQYF TGTGCCAGTAGTGGCCGGGGAGCGGGCTCCTACGAGCAGTACTTC
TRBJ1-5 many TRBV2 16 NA CASSQGPTRSNQPQHF TGTGCCAGCAGTCAAGGACCGACAAGGAGCAATCAGCCCCAGCATTTT
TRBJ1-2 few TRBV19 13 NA CASSTPRGSGNTF TGTGCCAGTAGTACCCCCAGGGGCTCTGGAAACACCTTC
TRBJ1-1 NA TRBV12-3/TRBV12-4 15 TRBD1 CASSPSTQGVTEAFF TGTGCCAGCAGTCCCTCGACCCAGGGGGTCACTGAAGCTTTCTTT
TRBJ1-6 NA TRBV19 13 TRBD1 CASTGQGISPLHF TGTGCCAGTACAGGACAGGGAATTTCACCCCTCCACTTT
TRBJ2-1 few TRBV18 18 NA CASSPPLWDAQSYNKQFF TGTGCCAGCTCACCACCGCTTTGGGACGCCCAGTCCTACAATAAGCAGTTCTTC
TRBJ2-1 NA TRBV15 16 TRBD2 CATSRAIGLADDERFF TGTGCCACCAGCAGAGCGATTGGACTAGCGGACGATGAGCGGTTCTTC
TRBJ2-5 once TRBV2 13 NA CASSYTEQETQYF TGTGCCAGCAGCTATACTGAGCAAGAGACCCAGTACTTC
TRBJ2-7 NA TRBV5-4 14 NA CASSAGDTRWEQYF TGTGCCAGCAGCGCCGGGGACACCAGGTGGGAGCAGTACTTC
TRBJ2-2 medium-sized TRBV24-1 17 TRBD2 CATSAWDSGANTGELFF TGTGCCACCAGTGCCTGGGATAGCGGGGCGAACACCGGGGAGCTGTTTTTT
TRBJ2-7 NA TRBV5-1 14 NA CASSSAGSYYEQYF TGCGCCAGCAGCTCGGCCGGGTCCTACTACGAGCAGTACTTC
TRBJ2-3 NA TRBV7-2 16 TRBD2 CASSFYPWTGGDTQYF TGTGCCAGCAGCTTCTACCCTTGGACGGGAGGTGATACGCAGTACTTT
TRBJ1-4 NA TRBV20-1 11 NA CSAGDKGKLFF TGCAGTGCAGGGGACAAAGGGAAACTGTTTTTT
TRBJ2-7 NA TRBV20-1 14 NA CSARDRDKPYEQYF TGCAGTGCTAGAGACCGGGACAAACCCTACGAGCAGTACTTC
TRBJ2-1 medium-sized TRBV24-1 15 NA CATSDPAGTGGEQFF TGTGCCACCAGTGACCCCGCCGGGACCGGAGGTGAGCAGTTCTTC
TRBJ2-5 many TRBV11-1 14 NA CASSPVAYQETQYF TGTGCCAGCAGCCCCGTCGCCTACCAAGAGACCCAGTACTTC
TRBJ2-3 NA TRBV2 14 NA CASSSGIGTDTQYF TGTGCCAGCAGTTCGGGGATTGGCACAGATACGCAGTATTTT
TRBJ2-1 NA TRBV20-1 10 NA CSAMIHEQFF TGCAGTGCTATGATACACGAGCAGTTCTTC
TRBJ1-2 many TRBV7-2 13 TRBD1 CASSLGQPYGYTF TGTGCCAGCAGCCTGGGACAGCCCTATGGCTACACCTTC
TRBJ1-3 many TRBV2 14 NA CASVSSGFENTIYF TGTGCCAGTGTGTCTTCCGGTTTCGAAAACACCATATATTTT
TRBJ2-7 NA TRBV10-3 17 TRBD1 CAISESNVDRVYGEQYF TGTGCCATCAGTGAGTCGAACGTGGACAGGGTCTATGGGGAGCAGTACTTC
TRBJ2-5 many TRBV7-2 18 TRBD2 CASSRTSGGQRRQETQYF TGTGCCAGCAGCCGTACTAGCGGGGGGCAGAGGCGCCAAGAGACCCAGTACTTC
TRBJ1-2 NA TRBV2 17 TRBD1 CASSVPGQFLSNYGYTF TGTGCCAGCAGTGTCCCGGGACAGTTTCTCTCCAACTATGGCTACACCTTC
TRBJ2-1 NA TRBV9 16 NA CASSVEWGPPYNEQFF TGTGCCAGCAGCGTAGAGTGGGGACCACCCTACAATGAGCAGTTCTTC
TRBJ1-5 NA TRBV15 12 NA CATGRGNQPQHF TGTGCCACCGGCAGGGGCAATCAGCCCCAGCATTTT
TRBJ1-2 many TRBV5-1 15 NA CASSLGAGEGYGYTF TGCGCCAGCAGCTTGGGTGCAGGGGAGGGCTATGGCTACACCTTC
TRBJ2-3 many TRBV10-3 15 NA CAISPLGVSTDTQYF TGTGCCATCAGCCCCCTCGGCGTTAGCACAGATACGCAGTATTTT
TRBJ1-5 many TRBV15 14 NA CATSGGGGRQPQHF TGTGCCACCAGCGGGGGAGGCGGCCGTCAGCCCCAGCATTTT
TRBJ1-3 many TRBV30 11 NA CAWRNGNTIYF TGTGCCTGGAGGAACGGAAACACCATATATTTT
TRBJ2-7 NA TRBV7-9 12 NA CASSLDLGEQYF TGTGCCAGCAGCTTAGATCTGGGCGAGCAGTACTTC
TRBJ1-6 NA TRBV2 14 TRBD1 CAGTIGDRNSPLHF TGTGCCGGGACGATAGGGGACAGGAATTCACCCCTCCACTTT
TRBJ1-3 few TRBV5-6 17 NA CASSLRTASSSGNTIYF TGTGCCAGCAGCTTAAGGACTGCAAGTAGCTCTGGAAACACCATATATTTT
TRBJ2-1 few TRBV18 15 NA CASSPRIQDNNEQFF TGTGCCAGCTCACCACGTATACAGGATAACAATGAGCAGTTCTTC
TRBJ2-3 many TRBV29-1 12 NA CSGLRSTDTQYF TGCAGCGGACTCCGAAGCACAGATACGCAGTATTTT
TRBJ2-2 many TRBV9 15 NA CASSAGGQYTGELFF TGTGCCAGCAGCGCGGGGGGACAGTACACCGGGGAGCTGTTTTTT
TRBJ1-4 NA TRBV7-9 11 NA CASSWASQLFF TGTGCCAGCAGCTGGGCTTCTCAACTGTTTTTT
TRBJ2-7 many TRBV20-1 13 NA CTSLGPGSNEQYF TGCACCTCTTTAGGGCCGGGCTCCAACGAGCAGTACTTC
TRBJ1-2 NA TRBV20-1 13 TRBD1 CSAMTGAQGGYTF TGCAGTGCTATGACAGGGGCGCAGGGAGGCTACACCTTC
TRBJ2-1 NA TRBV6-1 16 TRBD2 CASSEFGGGSYNEQFF TGTGCCAGCAGTGAATTTGGCGGGGGGTCCTACAATGAGCAGTTCTTC
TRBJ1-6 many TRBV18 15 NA CASSPSGRDNSPLHF TGTGCCAGCTCACCCTCCGGAAGGGATAATTCACCCCTCCACTTT
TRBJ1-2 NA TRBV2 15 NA CASSEGWTVNYGYTF TGTGCCAGCAGTGAAGGGTGGACAGTAAACTATGGCTACACCTTC
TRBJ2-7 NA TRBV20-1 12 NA CSARGRRDEQYF TGCAGTGCTAGAGGTCGCAGGGACGAGCAGTACTTC
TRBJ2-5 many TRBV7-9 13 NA CASSFGGQETQYF TGTGCCAGCAGCTTTGGGGGGCAAGAGACCCAGTACTTC
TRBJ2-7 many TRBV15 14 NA CATSRDRGDYEQYF TGTGCCACCAGCAGAGACAGGGGGGATTACGAGCAGTACTTC
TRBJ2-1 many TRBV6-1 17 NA CASSPPLGAGGYNEQFF TGTGCCAGCAGCCCCCCACTCGGAGCGGGCGGCTACAATGAGCAGTTCTTC
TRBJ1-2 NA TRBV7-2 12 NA CASRGDLYGYTF TGTGCCAGCAGGGGGGACTTGTATGGCTACACCTTC
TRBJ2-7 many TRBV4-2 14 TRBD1 CASSRTTGTYEQYF TGTGCCAGCAGCCGAACGACAGGGACCTACGAGCAGTACTTC
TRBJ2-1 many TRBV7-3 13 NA CASSRPGSGEQFF TGTGCCAGCAGCCGCCCAGGGTCAGGTGAGCAGTTCTTC
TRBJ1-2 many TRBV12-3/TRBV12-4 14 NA CASSLGDTNYGYTF TGTGCCAGCAGTTTAGGGGATACTAACTATGGCTACACCTTC
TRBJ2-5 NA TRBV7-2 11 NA CASKIGETQYF TGTGCCAGCAAAATAGGGGAGACCCAGTACTTC
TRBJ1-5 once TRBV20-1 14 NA CSAPGTSREQPQHF TGCAGTGCACCAGGGACATCTCGGGAACAGCCCCAGCATTTT
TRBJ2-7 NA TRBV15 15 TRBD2 CATSREGTNSYEQYF TGTGCCACCAGCAGAGAGGGGACTAATAGCTACGAGCAGTACTTC
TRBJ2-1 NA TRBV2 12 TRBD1 CAIRDRYNEQFF TGTGCCATCCGGGACAGATACAATGAGCAGTTCTTC
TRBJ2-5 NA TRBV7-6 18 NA CASSLGPVAALFQETQYF TGTGCCAGCAGCTTAGGACCTGTGGCAGCTCTTTTCCAAGAGACCCAGTACTTC
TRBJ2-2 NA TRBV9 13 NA CASSRPLTGELFF TGTGCCAGCAGCCGCCCCCTCACCGGGGAGCTGTTTTTT
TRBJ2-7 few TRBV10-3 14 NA CAIRQGRVAGEQYF TGTGCCATCAGACAGGGGCGAGTTGCGGGGGAGCAGTACTTC